This entry lists 25 T cell receptor beta chains sequenced from one sample in a study of T cells in Graves' hyperthyroidism and ophthalmopathy. Amplified regions were TCR beta CDR3 sequences from RNA transcripts. An initial round of RT-PCR targeting the TCR CDR3 relied on the HTBI primer set. TCRdb ran MiXCR on the multiplex PCR reads and lists one entry per CDR3 protein. The sample yields a few hundred thousand distinct CDR3 sequences, roughly 15% seen once. The sequencing input was blood. Receptors were obtained from a woman between 18 and 29 years old with Graves' ophthalmopathy.

This clonotype was found a few times. J is TRBJ2-7 and V is TRBV6-1; D possibly corresponds to TRBD1 (6 bases). The CDR3 length is 18 residues. Germline CDR1 and CDR2: MNHNS and SASEGT. V was trimmed by 5 bases and J by 1 base, leaving 24 bases between them. The chain's CDR3 is CASSPNRDTLSRSYEQYF. The DNA of the CDR3 is TGTGCCAGCAGTCCCAACCGGGACACCCTCAGCAGGTCCTACGAGCAGTACTTC.

In this sample, this clonotype turned up a few times. The chain joins TRBV6-5 to TRBJ2-5; 8 bases line up with TRBD1. The V gene end was trimmed by 1 base and the J gene end by 1 base; junction bases not matched to a gene: 5. From germline, CDR1 is MNHEY and CDR2 SVGAGI. CDR3 length: 16 residues. The CDR3 sequence: CASSYFAGGPQETQYF. The DNA of the CDR3 is TGTGCCAGCAGTTACTTCGCAGGGGGCCCCCAAGAGACCCAGTACTTC.

This clonotype was recorded many times. V is TRBV3-1 and J is TRBJ2-4; D gene ambiguous. This CDR3 region has 16 residues. Between the trimmed V and J ends, which lost 0 bases and 0 bases, there was a span of 9 bases. CDR1 is LGHDT, CDR2 YNNKEL, per germline (reference sequence). The CDR3 sequence is CASSQESSLAKNIQYF. In DNA, the CDR3 is TGTGCCAGCAGCCAAGAGTCGTCACTAGCCAAAAACATTCAGTACTTC.

The genes are TRBV7-6 and TRBJ1-1, with 8 positions matching TRBD1. This CDR3 is 18 amino acids long. From germline, CDR1 is SGHVS and CDR2 FNYEAQ. J lost 6 bases, V lost 1 base, and 16 bases had no gene match. Written as DNA, the CDR3 is TGTGCCAGCAGCTTAGGTGAGCAGGGGGCGCTCGGTACGGCTGAAGCTTTCTTT. Translation: CASSLGEQGALGTAEAFF.

This clonotype was observed many times. V gene TRBV27 combines with J gene TRBJ1-2; 12 nucleotides match TRBD1. The CDR3 spans 15 residues. Germline V gene data show CDR1 as MNHEY and CDR2 as SMNVEV (reference sequence). V lost 5 bases, J lost 3 bases, and 4 bases stayed unmatched. The CDR3 region has the DNA TGTGCCAGCAGTCCGGGACAGGGGGCTGACTATGGCTACACCTTC. This sequence encodes CASSPGQGADYGYTF.

This clonotype was detected ten times or more. The CDR3 region is CASSLAARDGSETQYF. The CDR3 nucleotides are TGTGCCAGCAGTTTAGCGGCCAGAGACGGTTCAGAGACCCAGTACTTC. The chain couples TRBV27 to TRBJ2-5; D is unclear. The germline V gene has CDR1 MNHEY and CDR2 SMNVEV (reference sequence). V was pared by 2 bases and J by 4 bases, with 17 bases between. This CDR3 region has 16 residues.

Many counts were recorded for this clonotype. This chain connects TRBV7-9 to TRBJ2-7; TRBD1 matches at 10 bases. V trimming: 5 bases; J trimming: 2 bases; junction bases outside the gene matches: 6. Germline V lookup: CDR1 SEHNR, CDR2 FQNEAQ (reference sequence). The CDR3 covers 15 residues. CDR3 in DNA: TGTGCCAGCAGCGACCGGGACAGGGGAACCTACGAGCAGTACTTC. Its protein is CASSDRDRGTYEQYF.

V is TRBV4-2 and J is TRBJ1-4; the D is unclear. Germline V gives CDR1 LGHNA, CDR2 YNFKEQ. This CDR3 region has 15 residues. Trimming shortened V by 1 base and J by 8 bases, and 14 bases separated the two germline ends. The CDR3 region has the DNA TGTGCCAGCAGCCAAGGGGTTGGTGGTCTGGAAAAACTGTTTTTT. Translating it yields CASSQGVGGLEKLFF.

This clonotype was counted ten times or more. The chain employs TRBV28 and TRBJ1-1; D gene ambiguous. Trimming took off 6 bases at V and 2 bases at J, with 16 bases between the two ends. This CDR3 has 15 amino acids. Per the germline V gene, CDR1 is MDHEN and CDR2 is SYDVKM. The CDR3 DNA reads as TGTGCCAGCAGCCCACCGGGGAGGATAAACACTGAAGCTTTCTTT. Protein sequence: CASSPPGRINTEAFF.

The sample holds many counts of this clonotype. This rearrangement joins TRBV30 to TRBJ2-2; a possible D gene is TRBD1 (5 bases). The CDR3 extends over 14 amino acids. V shed 0 bases and J shed 3 bases, with 8 bases lying between them. CDR1 is GTSNPN, CDR2 SVGIG, per germline (reference sequence). CDR3 sequence: CAWSVQAYTGELFF. The CDR3 DNA is TGTGCCTGGAGTGTACAGGCCTACACCGGGGAGCTGTTTTTT.

This clonotype was seen at least ten times. The chain couples TRBV6-1 to TRBJ2-7, with 8 bases that match TRBD1. Germline CDR1 and CDR2: MNHNS and SASEGT. The ends lost 5 bases at V and 4 bases at J; junction bases unmatched: 16. CDR3 length equals 17 residues. The CDR3 nucleotides read TGTGCCAGCAGTCCACTGACAGGGGCGATACCTAAATACGAGCAGTACTTC. The encoded protein is CASSPLTGAIPKYEQYF.

This clonotype was counted between two and nine times. This chain links TRBV27 with TRBJ2-1; 13 bases fit TRBD2. Losses at the gene ends were 5 bases for V and 13 bases for J; bases not matched to a gene: 2. Germline loops: CDR1 MNHEY, CDR2 SMNVEV (reference sequence). The CDR3 contains 12 residues. CDR3 residues: CASSRTSGGQFF. CDR3 bases: TGTGCCAGCAGTAGGACTAGCGGGGGCCAGTTCTTC.

This clonotype was found many times. This sequence joins TRBV12-3 or TRBV12-4 and TRBJ2-1, with TRBD2 matching 8 bases. The CDR3 is 15 amino acids. J lost 7 bases, V lost 5 bases, and 10 bases had no gene match. DNA of the CDR3: TGTGCCAGCAGTCCCCAAGCGGGGGCCCTGAATGAGCAGTTCTTC. This codes for CASSPQAGALNEQFF.

This clonotype has ten or more counts. This CDR3 is CASSFGVGNTIYF. Written as DNA, the CDR3 is TGTGCCAGCAGTTTTGGGGTCGGAAACACCATATATTTT. The chain is built from TRBV28 and TRBJ1-3; D unresolved. CDR3 size: 13 residues. V lost 3 bases and J 4 bases, leaving 7 bases between the germline ends. Germline CDR1 MDHEN, CDR2 SYDVKM.

This clonotype has just a few counts. J is TRBJ2-2 and V is TRBV18; D possibly corresponds to TRBD2 (6 bases). Germline assignment: CDR1 KGHSH and CDR2 LQKENI. This CDR3 is built from 15 residues. V gave up 3 bases and J gave up 5 bases, with 13 bases separating them. The CDR3 coding sequence is TGTGCCAGCTCACCGGCTGACCGGGGGACCGGGGAGCTGTTTTTT. Amino acids: CASSPADRGTGELFF.

This clonotype was detected a few times. The chain has TRBV4-1 and TRBJ2-5; D call uncertain. V lost 1 base, J lost 2 bases, and 8 bases lay in between. Per the germline V gene, CDR1 is MGHRA and CDR2 is YSYEKL. The CDR3 has 14 residues. Here the CDR3 DNA reads TGCGCCAGCAGCCAAGCTGGATCACAAGAGACCCAGTACTTC. Its translation is CASSQAGSQETQYF.

The rearrangement uses TRBV28 and TRBJ2-5; D is unresolved. The CDR3 covers 14 residues. Germline CDR1 is MDHEN and CDR2 is SYDVKM. V gave up 2 bases and J gave up 1 base, with 8 bases separating them. The CDR3 bases are TGTGCCAGCAGTTTAGAACTGATCCAAGAGACCCAGTACTTC. Protein: CASSLELIQETQYF.

This clonotype was recorded at least ten times. V gene TRBV7-8 combines with J gene TRBJ1-6, with no clear D. Trimming left V 1 base short and J 5 bases short, with 12 bases between. Germline-derived CDR1 and CDR2 are SGHVS and FQNEAQ. CDR3 length equals 16 residues. Here the CDR3 reads CASSLGGTGHNSPLHF. In nucleotides, the CDR3 is TGTGCCAGCAGCTTAGGGGGAACTGGGCATAATTCACCCCTCCACTTT.

V is TRBV27 and J is TRBJ2-5; weak D call: TRBD2 (5 bases). Trimming left V 6 bases short and J 7 bases short, with 15 bases between. The CDR3 length is 13 residues. CDR1 is MNHEY, CDR2 SMNVEV, per germline (reference sequence). This CDR3 is CASSSGLKATQYF. CDR3 in DNA: TGTGCCAGCAGCAGTGGACTTAAGGCGACCCAGTACTTC.

This clonotype was recorded a few times. The CDR3 DNA reads TGTGCCAGCAGCGACGCCGGGACAGAGAACAATGAGCAGTTCTTC. It specifies CASSDAGTENNEQFF. This chain joins TRBV14 and TRBJ2-1, with 7 bases identical to TRBD1. The CDR3 is 15 amino acids. Germline V CDR1 and CDR2: SGHDN, FVKESK. V was pared by 5 bases and J by 5 bases, with 9 bases of the junction left unmatched.

This clonotype was counted many times. The chain links TRBV27 to TRBJ1-1, with 7 positions matching TRBD1. The CDR3 consists of 18 residues. Unmatched junction bases numbered 11, after V lost 0 bases and J lost 1 base. Germline lookup yields CDR1 MNHEY and CDR2 SMNVEV (reference sequence). The CDR3 spells CASSLSWGRDRENTEAFF. CDR3 in DNA: TGTGCCAGCAGTTTATCGTGGGGAAGAGACAGGGAGAACACTGAAGCTTTCTTT.

This chain links TRBV9 with TRBJ1-5; the D is unclear. Germline V CDR1 and CDR2: SGDLS, YYNGEE. This CDR3 spans 14 amino acids. The V end lost 0 bases, the J end lost 3 bases, and 7 bases lay between the germline ends. The CDR3 sequence: CASSVDSNNQPQHF. The CDR3 nucleotides read TGTGCCAGCAGCGTAGACAGCAACAATCAGCCCCAGCATTTT. The entire variable domain, with the rest obtained from reference TRBV9 and TRBJ1-5, is as follows: DSGVTQTPKHLITATGQRVTLRCSPRSGDLSVYWYQQSLDQGLQFLIQYYNGEERAKGNILERFSAQQFPDLHSELNLSSLELGDSALYFCASSVDSNNQPQHFGDGTRLSIL.

The sample holds a few counts of this clonotype. The DNA for the CDR3 is TGCAGTGCTAGGGACAGGGACATAGGCAACACTGAAGCTTTCTTT. Amino acid sequence: CSARDRDIGNTEAFF. The chain links TRBV20-1 to TRBJ1-1; TRBD1 aligns across 8 bases. CDR3 length: 15 residues. Germline V lookup: CDR1 DFQATT, CDR2 SNEGSKA (reference sequence). V lost 3 bases and J lost 2; bases outside the gene matches: 8.

The table lists this clonotype with a few counts. The chain has TRBV4-2 and TRBJ2-1; TRBD2 might be the D (5 bases). The CDR3 covers 17 residues. Germline CDR1 LGHNA, CDR2 YNFKEQ. Trimming stripped 1 base from V and 0 bases from J, with 13 bases between. The CDR3 loop reads CASSQGRLEASYNEQFF. CDR3 DNA sequence: TGTGCCAGCAGCCAAGGCCGTCTGGAGGCCTCCTACAATGAGCAGTTCTTC.

The chain carries TRBV7-3 and TRBJ2-7, with D maybe TRBD1 (6 bases). The V end was cut by 5 bases, the J end by 3 bases, with 14 bases between. Germline V gene sequence: CDR1 SGHTA, CDR2 FQGTGA. There are 14 residues in the CDR3. The chain's CDR3 is CASSPGDRLYEQYF. Written as DNA, the CDR3 is TGTGCCAGCAGCCCCGGTGACAGGCTCTACGAGCAGTACTTC.